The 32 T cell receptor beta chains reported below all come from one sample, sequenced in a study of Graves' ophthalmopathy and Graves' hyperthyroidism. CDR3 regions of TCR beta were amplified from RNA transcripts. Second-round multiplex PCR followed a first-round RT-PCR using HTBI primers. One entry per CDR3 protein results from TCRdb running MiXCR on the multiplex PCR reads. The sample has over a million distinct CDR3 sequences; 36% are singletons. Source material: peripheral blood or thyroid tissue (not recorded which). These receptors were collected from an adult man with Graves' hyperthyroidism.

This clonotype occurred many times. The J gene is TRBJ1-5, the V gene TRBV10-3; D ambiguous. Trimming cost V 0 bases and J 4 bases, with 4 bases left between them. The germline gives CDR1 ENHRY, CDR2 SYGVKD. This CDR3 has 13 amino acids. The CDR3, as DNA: TGTGCCATCAGTGAGTCCGGGAATCAGCCCCAGCATTTT. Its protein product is CAISESGNQPQHF.

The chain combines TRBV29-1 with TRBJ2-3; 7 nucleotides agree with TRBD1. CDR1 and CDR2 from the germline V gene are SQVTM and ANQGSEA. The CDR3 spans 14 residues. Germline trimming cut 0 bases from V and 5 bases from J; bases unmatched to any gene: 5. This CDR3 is CSVEDKGAGDTQYF. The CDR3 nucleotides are TGCAGCGTTGAAGATAAGGGGGCGGGAGATACGCAGTATTTT.

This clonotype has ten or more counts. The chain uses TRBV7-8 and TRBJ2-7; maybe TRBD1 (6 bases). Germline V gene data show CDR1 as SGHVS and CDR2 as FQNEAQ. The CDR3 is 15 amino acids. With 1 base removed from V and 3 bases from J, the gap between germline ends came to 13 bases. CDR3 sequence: CASSLVYREGYEQYF. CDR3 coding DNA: TGTGCCAGCAGCTTAGTTTACAGGGAAGGCTACGAGCAGTACTTC.

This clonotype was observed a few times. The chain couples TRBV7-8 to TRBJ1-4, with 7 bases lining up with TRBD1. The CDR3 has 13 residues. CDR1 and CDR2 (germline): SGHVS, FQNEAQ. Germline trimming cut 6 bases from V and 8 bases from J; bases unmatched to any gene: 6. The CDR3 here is CASSVQGVEKLFF. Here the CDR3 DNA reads TGTGCCAGCAGTGTGCAGGGGGTAGAAAAACTGTTTTTT.

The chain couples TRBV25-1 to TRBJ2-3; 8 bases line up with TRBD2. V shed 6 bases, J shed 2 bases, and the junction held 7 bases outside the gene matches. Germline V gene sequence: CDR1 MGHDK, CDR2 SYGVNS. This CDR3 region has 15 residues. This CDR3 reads CASRKGTSPTDTQYF. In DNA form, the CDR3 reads TGTGCCAGCAGGAAAGGGACTAGTCCCACAGATACGCAGTATTTT.

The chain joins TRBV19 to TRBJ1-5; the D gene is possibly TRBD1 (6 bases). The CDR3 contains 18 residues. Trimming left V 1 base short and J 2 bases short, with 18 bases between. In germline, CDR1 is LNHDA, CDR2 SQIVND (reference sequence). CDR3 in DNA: TGTGCCAGTAGTATAGGAGGGGGGGGCCGGATCGGCAATCAGCCCCAGCATTTT. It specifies CASSIGGGGRIGNQPQHF.

Here the CDR3 DNA reads TGTGCCAGCAGAAGCACATGGACAGGGGGCGCCGGGTATGGCTACACCTTC. Protein product: CASRSTWTGGAGYGYTF. The chain couples TRBV12-3 or TRBV12-4 to TRBJ1-2; TRBD1 agrees at 11 bases. V was clipped by 6 bases and J by 5 bases; unmatched bases: 14. The CDR3 runs to 17 residues.

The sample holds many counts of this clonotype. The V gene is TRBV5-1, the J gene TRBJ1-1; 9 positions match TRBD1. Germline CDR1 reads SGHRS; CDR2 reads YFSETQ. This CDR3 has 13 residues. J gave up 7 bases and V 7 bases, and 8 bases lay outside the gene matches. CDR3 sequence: CASVGDRGNEAFF. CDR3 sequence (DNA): TGCGCCAGCGTAGGTGACAGGGGGAATGAAGCTTTCTTT.

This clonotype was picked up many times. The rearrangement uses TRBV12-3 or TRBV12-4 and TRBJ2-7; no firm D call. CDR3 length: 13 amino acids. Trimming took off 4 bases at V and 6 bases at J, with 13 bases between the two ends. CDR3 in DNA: TGTGCCAGCAGTTCTAAGCGCGCCTCCGAGCAGTACTTC. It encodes CASSSKRASEQYF.

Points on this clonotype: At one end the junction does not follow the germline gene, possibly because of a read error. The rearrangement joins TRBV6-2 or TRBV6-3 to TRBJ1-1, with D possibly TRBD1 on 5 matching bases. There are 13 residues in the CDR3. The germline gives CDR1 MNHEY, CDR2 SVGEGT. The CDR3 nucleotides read TGTGCCAGCAGCGCAAGGGACGGGGATTGGCTCGGATTT. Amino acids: CASSARDGDWLGF.

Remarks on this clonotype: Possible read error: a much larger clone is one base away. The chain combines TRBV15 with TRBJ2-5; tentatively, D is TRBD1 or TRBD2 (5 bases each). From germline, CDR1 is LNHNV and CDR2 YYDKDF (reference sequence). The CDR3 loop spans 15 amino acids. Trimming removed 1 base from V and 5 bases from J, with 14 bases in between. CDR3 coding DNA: TGTGCCACCAGCAGAGGTCCGGGGCTCTATGAGACCCAGTACTTC. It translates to CATSRGPGLYETQYF.

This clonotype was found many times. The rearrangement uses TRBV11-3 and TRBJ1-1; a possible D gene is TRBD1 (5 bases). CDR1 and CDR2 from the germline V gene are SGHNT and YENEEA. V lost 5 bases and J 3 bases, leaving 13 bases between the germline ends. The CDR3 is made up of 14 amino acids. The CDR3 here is CASSLAQGYTEAFF. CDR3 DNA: TGTGCCAGCAGCCTGGCCCAGGGTTACACTGAAGCTTTCTTT.

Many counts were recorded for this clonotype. Here the CDR3 reads CAISETWSATTGANVLTF. CDR3 nucleotide sequence: TGTGCCATCAGTGAGACATGGTCGGCTACGACTGGGGCCAACGTCCTGACTTTC. The J gene is TRBJ2-6, the V gene TRBV10-3; D ambiguous. The CDR3 spans 18 residues. The germline V and J ends were trimmed by 2 bases and 2 bases, with 16 bases remaining between them. Germline CDR1 ENHRY, CDR2 SYGVKD.

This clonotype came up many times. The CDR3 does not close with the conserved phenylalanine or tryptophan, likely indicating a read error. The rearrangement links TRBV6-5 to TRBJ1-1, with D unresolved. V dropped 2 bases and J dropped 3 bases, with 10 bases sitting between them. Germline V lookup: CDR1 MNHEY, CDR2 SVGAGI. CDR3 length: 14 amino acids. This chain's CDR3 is CASSYAVGDTEAFS. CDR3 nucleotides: TGTGCCAGCAGTTACGCCGTTGGGGACACTGAAGCTTTCTCT.

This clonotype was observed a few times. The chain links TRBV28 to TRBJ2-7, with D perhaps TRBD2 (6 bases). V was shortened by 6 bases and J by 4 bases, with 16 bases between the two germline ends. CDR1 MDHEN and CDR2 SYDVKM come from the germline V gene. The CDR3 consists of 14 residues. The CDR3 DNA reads TGTGCCAGCAGCTCCGGGACTCTGAATTACGAGCAGTACTTC. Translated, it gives CASSSGTLNYEQYF.

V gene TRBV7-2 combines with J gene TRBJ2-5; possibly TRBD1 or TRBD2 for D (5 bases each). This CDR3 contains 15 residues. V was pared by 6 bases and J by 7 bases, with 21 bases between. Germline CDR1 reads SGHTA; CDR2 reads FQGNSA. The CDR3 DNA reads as TGTGCCAGCAGATCCTGGGAAGGGGCACTAGGGACCCAGTACTTC. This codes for CASRSWEGALGTQYF. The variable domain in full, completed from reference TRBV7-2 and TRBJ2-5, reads GAGVSQSPSNKVTEKGKDVELRCDPISGHTALYWYRQSLGQGLEFLIYFQGNSAPDKSGLPSDRFSAERTGGSVSTLTIQRTQQEDSAVYLCASRSWEGALGTQYFGPGTRLLVL.

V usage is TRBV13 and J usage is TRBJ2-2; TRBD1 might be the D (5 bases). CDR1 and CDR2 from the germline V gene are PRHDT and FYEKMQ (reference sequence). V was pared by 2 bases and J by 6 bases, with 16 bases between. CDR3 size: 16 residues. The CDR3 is CASSLRGGGASGELFF. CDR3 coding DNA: TGTGCCAGCAGCTTAAGAGGCGGTGGGGCGTCCGGGGAGCTGTTTTTT. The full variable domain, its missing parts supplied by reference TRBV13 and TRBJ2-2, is AAGVIQSPRHLIKEKRETATLKCYPIPRHDTVYWYQQGPGQDPQFLISFYEKMQSDKGSIPDRFSAQQFSDYHSELNMSSLELGDSALYFCASSLRGGGASGELFFGEGSRLTVL.

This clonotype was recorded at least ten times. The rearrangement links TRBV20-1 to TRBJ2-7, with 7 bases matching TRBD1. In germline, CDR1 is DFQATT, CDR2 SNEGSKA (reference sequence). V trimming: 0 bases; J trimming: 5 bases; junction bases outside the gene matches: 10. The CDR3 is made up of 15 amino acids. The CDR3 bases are TGCAGTGCTAGAGAAAGGGGGCTTCTGCGGAACGAGCAGTACTTC. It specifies CSARERGLLRNEQYF.

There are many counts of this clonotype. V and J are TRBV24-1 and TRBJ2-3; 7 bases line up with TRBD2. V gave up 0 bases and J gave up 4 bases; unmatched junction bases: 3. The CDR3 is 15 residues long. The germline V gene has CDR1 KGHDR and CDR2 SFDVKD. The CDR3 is CATSDLSSGPDTQYF. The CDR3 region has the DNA TGTGCCACCAGTGATTTGTCTAGCGGACCAGATACGCAGTATTTT.

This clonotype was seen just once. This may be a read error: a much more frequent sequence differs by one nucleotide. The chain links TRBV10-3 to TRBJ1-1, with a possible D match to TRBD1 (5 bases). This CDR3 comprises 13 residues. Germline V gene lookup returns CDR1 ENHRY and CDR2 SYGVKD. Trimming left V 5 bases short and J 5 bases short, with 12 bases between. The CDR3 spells CAISYSRTTEAFF. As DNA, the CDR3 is TGTGCCATCAGTTACTCACGGACAACTGAAGCTTTCTTT.

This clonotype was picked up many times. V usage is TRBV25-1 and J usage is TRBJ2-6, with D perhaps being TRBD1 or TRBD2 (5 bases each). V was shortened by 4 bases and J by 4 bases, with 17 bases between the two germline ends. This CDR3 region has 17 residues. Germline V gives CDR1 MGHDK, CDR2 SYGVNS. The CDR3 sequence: CASSGGSGGLGANVLTF. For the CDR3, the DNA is TGTGCCAGCAGTGGGGGCTCGGGCGGGTTAGGGGCCAACGTCCTGACTTTC.

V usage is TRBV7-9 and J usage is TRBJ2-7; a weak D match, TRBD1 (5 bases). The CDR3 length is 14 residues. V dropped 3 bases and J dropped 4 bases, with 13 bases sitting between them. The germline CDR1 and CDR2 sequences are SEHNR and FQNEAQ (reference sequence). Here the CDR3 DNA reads TGTGCCAGCAGCTTTTCAGGGCAGATTTACGAGCAGTACTTC. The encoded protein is CASSFSGQIYEQYF.

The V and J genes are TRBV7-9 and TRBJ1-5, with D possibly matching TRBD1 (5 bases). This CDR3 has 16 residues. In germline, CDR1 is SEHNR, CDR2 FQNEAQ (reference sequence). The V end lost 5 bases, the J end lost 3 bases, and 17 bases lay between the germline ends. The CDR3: CASSRDGSGVNQPQHF. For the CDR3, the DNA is TGTGCCAGCAGCCGAGATGGGTCGGGGGTCAATCAGCCCCAGCATTTT.

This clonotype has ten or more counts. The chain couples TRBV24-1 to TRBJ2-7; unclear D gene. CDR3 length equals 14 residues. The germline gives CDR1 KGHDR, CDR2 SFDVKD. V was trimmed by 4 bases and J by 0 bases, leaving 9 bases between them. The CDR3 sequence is CATSDSRNSYEQYF. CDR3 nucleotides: TGTGCCACCAGTGACTCCCGCAACTCCTACGAGCAGTACTTC.

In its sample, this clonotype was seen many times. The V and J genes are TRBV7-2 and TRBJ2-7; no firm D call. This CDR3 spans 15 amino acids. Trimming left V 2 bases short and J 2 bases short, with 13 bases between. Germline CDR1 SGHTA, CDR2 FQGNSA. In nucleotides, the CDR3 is TGTGCCAGCAGCTTACTCGACACGCTAACCTACGAGCAGTACTTC. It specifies CASSLLDTLTYEQYF.

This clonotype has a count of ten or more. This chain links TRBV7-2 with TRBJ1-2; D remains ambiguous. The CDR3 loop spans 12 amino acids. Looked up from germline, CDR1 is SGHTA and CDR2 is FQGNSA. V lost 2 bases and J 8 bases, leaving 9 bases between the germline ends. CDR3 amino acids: CASSLSGFGYTF. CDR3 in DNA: TGTGCCAGCAGCTTATCCGGGTTCGGCTACACCTTC.

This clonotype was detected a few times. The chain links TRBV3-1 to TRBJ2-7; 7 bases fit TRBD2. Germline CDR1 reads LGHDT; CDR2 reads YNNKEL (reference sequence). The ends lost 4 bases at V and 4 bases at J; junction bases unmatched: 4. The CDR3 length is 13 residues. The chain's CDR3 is CASSRGSRYEQYF. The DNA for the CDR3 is TGTGCCAGCAGCCGCGGGAGTAGGTACGAGCAGTACTTC.

DNA for the CDR3: TGCAGCGGCATGGACAGCCAAGAGACCCAGTACTTC. Its translation is CSGMDSQETQYF. The chain employs TRBV29-1 and TRBJ2-5, with D possibly TRBD1 on 6 matching bases. There are 12 residues in the CDR3. V lost 7 bases, J lost 1 base, and 10 bases lay in between. Germline loops: CDR1 SQVTM, CDR2 ANQGSEA.

The CDR3 is CASSLVGGGTQETQYF. The CDR3 nucleotides are TGCGCCAGCAGCTTGGTTGGCGGGGGGACCCAAGAGACCCAGTACTTC. V usage is TRBV5-1 and J usage is TRBJ2-5; 8 bases agree with TRBD2. J lost 1 base, V lost 0 bases, and 5 bases had no gene match. CDR3 length: 16 amino acids. Germline CDR1 reads SGHRS; CDR2 reads YFSETQ.

CDR3 amino acids: CSVAQGTYEQYF. The CDR3 region has the DNA TGCAGCGTTGCCCAGGGGACCTACGAGCAGTACTTC. The chain has TRBV29-1 and TRBJ2-7; D is possibly TRBD1 (6 bases). Trimming left V 4 bases short and J 2 bases short, with 9 bases between. The CDR3 has 12 residues. From germline, CDR1 is SQVTM and CDR2 ANQGSEA.

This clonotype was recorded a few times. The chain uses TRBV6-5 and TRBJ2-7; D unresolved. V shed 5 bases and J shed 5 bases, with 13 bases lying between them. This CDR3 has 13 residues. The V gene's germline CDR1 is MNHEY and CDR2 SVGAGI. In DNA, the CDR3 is TGTGCCAGCAGTAACCCTGTGATTGACGAGCAGTACTTC. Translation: CASSNPVIDEQYF.

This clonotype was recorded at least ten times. Here the CDR3 DNA reads TGTGCCACCGACCTTCGGGGCACTGAAGCTTTCTTT. This encodes CATDLRGTEAFF. The V call is TRBV11-2, the J call TRBJ1-1, with D unclear. The CDR3 runs 12 residues. Trimming took off 10 bases at V and 4 bases at J, with 13 bases between the two ends. In germline, CDR1 is SGHAT, CDR2 FQNNGV.